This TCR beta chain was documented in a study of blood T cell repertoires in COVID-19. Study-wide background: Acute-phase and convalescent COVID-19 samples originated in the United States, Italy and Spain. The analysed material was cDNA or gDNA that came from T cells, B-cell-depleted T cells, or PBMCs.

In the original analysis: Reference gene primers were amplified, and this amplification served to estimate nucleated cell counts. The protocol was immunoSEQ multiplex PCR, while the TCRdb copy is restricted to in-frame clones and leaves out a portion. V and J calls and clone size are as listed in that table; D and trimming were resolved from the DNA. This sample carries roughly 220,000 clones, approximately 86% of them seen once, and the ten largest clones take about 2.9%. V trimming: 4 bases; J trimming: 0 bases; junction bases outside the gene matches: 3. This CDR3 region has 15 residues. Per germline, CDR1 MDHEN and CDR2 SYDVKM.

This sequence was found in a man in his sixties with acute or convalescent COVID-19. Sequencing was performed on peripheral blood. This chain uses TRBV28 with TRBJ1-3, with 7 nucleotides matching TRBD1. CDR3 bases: TGTGCCAGCAGTTCTCAGGGGGGCTCTGGAAACACCATATATTTT. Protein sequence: CASSSQGGSGNTIYF.